A single TCR beta chain is shown here with its context. It was with random hexamers that about 0.45 to 1 ug RNA was reverse transcribed. TCR beta CDR3 was amplified by immunoSEQ multiplex PCR. This amplification extended across 54 Vbeta and 13 Jbeta segments. One entry per CDR3 protein results from TCRdb running MiXCR on the immunoSEQ multiplex PCR reads. This sample has 84,000 or so distinct CDR3 sequences, with approximately 96% found just once. This entry belongs to a study of CD8 T cells in Susac syndrome. Germline assignment: CDR1 SEHNR and CDR2 FQNEAQ (reference sequence). The CDR3 loop spans 12 amino acids. V shed 4 bases and J shed 4 bases, with 8 bases lying between them. TEMRA cells were FACS-enriched, while CD8+ and CD4+ T cells were negatively isolated.

The V and J genes are TRBV7-9 and TRBJ2-7; D not certain. This clonotype was obtained from a human donor with Susac syndrome. Material: CD8+ T cells from PBMCs. The CDR3 loop reads CASSSAWYEQYV. CDR3 sequence (DNA): TGTGCCAGCAGCTCGGCGTGGTACGAGCAGTACGTC.